A selection of T cell receptor beta chains follows, all from one sample in a study of blood T cell repertoires in COVID-19. Sequencing used immunoSEQ multiplex PCR; TCRdb keeps in-frame clones, though not all of them. The sample lists approximately 200,000 clones, about 88% seen once, with about 4% in the top ten. The material sequenced was PBMCs or T cells enriched from blood (not recorded which). The receptors here all came from a woman aged 25-40 years who had been exposed to COVID-19. Both conserved end residues are part of each CDR3. D genes are given only for firm matches. Clone size is given for some rows only: seen once, a few or many times, or a class if the clone is expanded.

J gene,D gene,clone size,V gene,CDR3 protein,CDR3 DNA
TRBJ1-1,TRBD1,.,TRBV6-6,CASSPAPGQAMNTEAFF,TGTGCCAGCAGTCCAGCCCCCGGACAGGCGATGAACACTGAAGCTTTCTTT
TRBJ1-3,.,few,TRBV5-1,CASSLSGWGNTIYF,TGCGCCAGCAGCTTGTCAGGGTGGGGAAACACCATATATTTT
TRBJ2-3,.,.,TRBV25-1,CASSERQGHPDTQYF,TGTGCCAGCAGTGAACGCCAGGGGCACCCAGATACGCAGTATTTT
TRBJ2-3,TRBD2,.,TRBV5-1,CASRELAGLLDADTQYF,TGCGCCAGCCGTGAACTAGCGGGCCTCCTCGACGCAGATACGCAGTATTTT
TRBJ1-6,.,few,TRBV28,CASSLGSGQGKPLHF,TGTGCCAGCAGTTTAGGGTCAGGGCAAGGGAAGCCCCTCCACTTT
TRBJ2-1,TRBD2,.,TRBV11-2,CASSPRGGNEQFF,TGTGCCAGCAGTCCCCGGGGGGGGAATGAGCAGTTCTTC
TRBJ1-2,TRBD1,.,TRBV19,CASRPTPDRADYGYTF,TGTGCCAGTAGACCGACCCCGGACAGGGCGGACTATGGCTACACCTTC
TRBJ1-5,TRBD1,few,TRBV6-1,CASSEQGANQPQHF,TGTGCCAGCAGTGAACAGGGGGCGAATCAGCCCCAGCATTTT
TRBJ2-1,.,.,TRBV5-1,CASSLHMEHPYNEQFF,TGCGCCAGCAGCTTACACATGGAGCATCCCTACAATGAGCAGTTCTTC
TRBJ2-3,TRBD1,.,TRBV19,CASMTGGATDTQYF,TGTGCCAGTATGACAGGGGGTGCCACAGATACGCAGTATTTT
TRBJ2-2,.,once,TRBV9,CASSVAPIWGELFF,TGTGCCAGCAGCGTAGCCCCTATCTGGGGGGAGCTGTTTTTT
TRBJ2-2,TRBD1,.,TRBV23-1,CASSQSGAGGLAGELFF,TGCGCCAGCAGTCAATCGGGGGCAGGGGGCCTGGCCGGGGAGCTGTTTTTT